A single T cell receptor beta chain is shown here with its context. This sample is part of a study of blood T cell repertoires in COVID-19. In the study overall: PBMCs, B-cell-depleted T cells, or T cells were the source of the cDNA or gDNA that made up the material.

From germline, CDR1 is SQVTM and CDR2 ANQGSEA. The CDR3 sequence is 14 residues long. V gave up 0 bases and J gave up 2 bases, with 10 bases separating them. The assay was immunoSEQ multiplex PCR, and TCRdb's table has in-frame clones only and misses some. Seen here are roughly 250,000 clones, 83% observed once, and the top ten hold around 5.5%. V and J are TRBV29-1 and TRBJ1-1; D is perhaps TRBD1 (6 bases). The material sequenced was peripheral blood. The TCR was taken from a human donor in a cohort sampled during active COVID-19. The CDR3 DNA reads as TGCAGCGTTGAAGAGACAGGTGGAAACACTGAAGCTTTCTTT. This encodes CSVEETGGNTEAFF.